This entry is about one T cell receptor (beta chain). Its specificity is unknown. Amplification used 60 Vbeta primers and 13 Jbeta primers. TCRdb's copy holds only in-frame clones and misses some; the assay was immunoSEQ multiplex PCR. The data show 90,000 to 100,000 clones, with 9.4% seen just once and 4.5% to 6.5% held by the top ten. The sample belongs to a study of cytomegalovirus exposure and HLA in healthy donors. Findings and caveats of the study: Some segments of the V type, notably TRBV6-2 and TRBV6-3, were excluded as indistinguishable. Sequencing artifact likely explains a cluster of highly shared sequence variants.

Unmatched junction bases numbered 0, after V lost 0 bases and J lost 0 bases. Germline assignment: CDR1 KGHSH and CDR2 LQKENI. The CDR3 has 17 amino acids. Sequenced: PBMCs. The sequence was collected from a middle-aged man in good health and CMV-seropositive. V gene TRBV18 combines with J gene TRBJ2-2, with 11 bases fitting TRBD2. The chain's CDR3 is CASSPPGLAANTGELFF. CDR3 nucleotide sequence: TGTGCCAGCTCACCACCGGGACTAGCGGCGAACACCGGGGAGCTGTTTTTT.